This entry lists 3 T cell receptor beta chains sequenced from one sample in a study of OX40 agonist ivuxolimab in advanced cancers. The table came from immunoSEQ multiplex PCR; TCRdb's copy has only in-frame clones and leaves some out. The sample lists 50,000 to 80,000 clones, roughly 81% occurring once. The sample consisted of CD4+ or CD8+ T cells sorted from blood, taken in a trial of the OX40 agonist ivuxolimab. All receptors come from an adult with an advanced solid tumor such as melanoma, head and neck, liver or kidney cancer.

This clone has a single count. The chain carries TRBV29-1 and TRBJ1-1; no clear D. The CDR3 sequence is 11 residues long. V dropped 4 bases and J dropped 1 base, with 4 bases sitting between them. CDR1 is SQVTM, CDR2 ANQGSEA, per germline. This CDR3 is CSVVWNTEAFF. The CDR3 nucleotides are TGCAGCGTTGTATGGAACACTGAAGCTTTCTTT.

The V and J genes are TRBV6-1 and TRBJ1-1; D call uncertain. The CDR3 totals 13 residues. The germline V gene has CDR1 MNHNS and CDR2 SASEGT. Deletions cut 9 bases from V and 3 bases from J, with 14 bases between. The CDR3, as DNA: TGTGCCAGTCGCCAAAGTAGGGACACTGAAGCTTTCTTT. Translated, it gives CASRQSRDTEAFF.

The chain recombines TRBV15 with TRBJ1-2, with D perhaps matching TRBD1 (6 bases). Trimming stripped 5 bases from V and 6 bases from J, with 10 bases between. The CDR3 length is 12 residues. Per germline, CDR1 LNHNV and CDR2 YYDKDF (reference sequence). CDR3 DNA: TGTGCCACCAGCGAACAGGGTGATGGCTACACCTTC. Its protein product is CATSEQGDGYTF.